This is a list of T cell receptor beta chains from one sample in a study of blood T cell repertoires in COVID-19. Some clones are missing from TCRdb's copy, which holds only in-frame ones; the method was immunoSEQ multiplex PCR. The table includes about 170,000 clones, 80% to 90% detected once. Material: peripheral blood. Source of these receptors: a woman aged 70-85 years who had recovered from COVID-19. Each CDR3 is given with its conserved first and last residue. Each record gives: CDR3 DNA, CDR3 protein, clone size, D gene, J gene, V gene. The D gene is left open where the match is weak. Where a row states a size, it is once, few, many or the class of an expanded clone; other rows omit it.

CDR3nt: TGTGCCAGCAGTTACGGGGGGACGGGGACCCAGTACTTC; CDR3aa: CASSYGGTGTQYF; abundance: once; d_gene: .; j_gene: TRBJ2-5; v_gene: TRBV6-5
CDR3nt: TGTGCCAGCAGCACCGGACTTTTGGGGGAGACCCAGTACTTC; CDR3aa: CASSTGLLGETQYF; abundance: .; d_gene: .; j_gene: TRBJ2-5; v_gene: TRBV7-3
CDR3nt: TGTGCCAGCAGTTTAAGGGGCGGGGCCTACGAGCAGTACTTC; CDR3aa: CASSLRGGAYEQYF; abundance: .; d_gene: .; j_gene: TRBJ2-7; v_gene: TRBV28
CDR3nt: TGTGCTAGCAGCCCGACAGGGTCCGAGACCCAGTACTTC; CDR3aa: CASSPTGSETQYF; abundance: .; d_gene: TRBD1; j_gene: TRBJ2-5; v_gene: TRBV7-7
CDR3nt: TGTGCCAGCAGCTTAGTTAGGAACACCGGGGAGCTGTTTTTT; CDR3aa: CASSLVRNTGELFF; abundance: .; d_gene: .; j_gene: TRBJ2-2; v_gene: TRBV11-2
CDR3nt: TGTGCCAGCAGCTTATCCCTAGCTATTTACGAGCAGTACTTC; CDR3aa: CASSLSLAIYEQYF; abundance: .; d_gene: .; j_gene: TRBJ2-7; v_gene: TRBV11-2
CDR3nt: TGTGCCAGTAGTAGTGGAAGACTAGCGGGGGCTGCCGTAGAGACCCAGTACTTC; CDR3aa: CASSSGRLAGAAVETQYF; abundance: .; d_gene: TRBD2; j_gene: TRBJ2-5; v_gene: TRBV19
CDR3nt: TGTGCCAGCAGTCCACGCTCAGATGAAGCTTTCTTT; CDR3aa: CASSPRSDEAFF; abundance: .; d_gene: .; j_gene: TRBJ1-1; v_gene: TRBV6-5
CDR3nt: TGTGCCAGCAGCCAAGATGTGGCGGTGGGGACAGCTTGGGAAGCTTTCTTT; CDR3aa: CASSQDVAVGTAWEAFF; abundance: few; d_gene: TRBD1; j_gene: TRBJ1-1; v_gene: TRBV4-2
CDR3nt: TGCGCCAGCAGCTTGGGGGACAGGCTGCCATGGGTAGCTTTCTTT; CDR3aa: CASSLGDRLPWVAFF; abundance: .; d_gene: TRBD1; j_gene: TRBJ1-1; v_gene: TRBV5-1
CDR3nt: TGTGCCAGCAGCGCTAGCGGGGACTCCTACAATGAGCAGTTCTTC; CDR3aa: CASSASGDSYNEQFF; abundance: few; d_gene: TRBD2; j_gene: TRBJ2-1; v_gene: TRBV9
CDR3nt: TGCGCCAGCAGCCCCGACAGTGGGGGGAACACCATATATTTT; CDR3aa: CASSPDSGGNTIYF; abundance: .; d_gene: .; j_gene: TRBJ1-3; v_gene: TRBV5-1
CDR3nt: TGCGCCAGCAGCTCTAGACTAGCGAGCCACAATGAGCAGTTCTTC; CDR3aa: CASSSRLASHNEQFF; abundance: once; d_gene: TRBD2; j_gene: TRBJ2-1; v_gene: TRBV5-1
CDR3nt: TGTGCCAGCAGTTTAATCCCCCGTAGCCCAGATACGCAGTATTTT; CDR3aa: CASSLIPRSPDTQYF; abundance: .; d_gene: .; j_gene: TRBJ2-3; v_gene: TRBV27
CDR3nt: TGTGCCAGCAGCTGGGGACAGAACACCGGGGAGCTGTTTTTT; CDR3aa: CASSWGQNTGELFF; abundance: few; d_gene: .; j_gene: TRBJ2-2; v_gene: TRBV11-3
CDR3nt: TGTGCCACCGGGGGGGACGGGGGGCCTGGTCAGCCCCAGCATTTT; CDR3aa: CATGGDGGPGQPQHF; abundance: .; d_gene: .; j_gene: TRBJ1-5; v_gene: TRBV10-3
CDR3nt: TGTGCCATCAGTGCCCATCCAGGGGATAACACTGAAGCTTTCTTT; CDR3aa: CAISAHPGDNTEAFF; abundance: .; d_gene: .; j_gene: TRBJ1-1; v_gene: TRBV10-3
CDR3nt: TGTGCCAGCAGCCAAGCGGGGCCGACAGGGTCCGTGCAGTACTTC; CDR3aa: CASSQAGPTGSVQYF; abundance: .; d_gene: TRBD1; j_gene: TRBJ2-7; v_gene: TRBV4-2
CDR3nt: TGCAGCCCAACCTTACAAACAGGGAAAGCTTTCTTT; CDR3aa: CSPTLQTGKAFF; abundance: .; d_gene: .; j_gene: TRBJ1-1; v_gene: TRBV29-1
CDR3nt: TGTGCCAGCAGTCCCGTATCCGGACAGGGCCCGAACACTGAAGCTTTCTTT; CDR3aa: CASSPVSGQGPNTEAFF; abundance: .; d_gene: TRBD1; j_gene: TRBJ1-1; v_gene: TRBV6-6
CDR3nt: TGTGCCAGCAGCTTCCCGGGACAGGCCTGGGAGCAGTACTTC; CDR3aa: CASSFPGQAWEQYF; abundance: few; d_gene: TRBD1; j_gene: TRBJ2-7; v_gene: TRBV7-9
CDR3nt: TGTGCCAGTAAACCCCGAGGGGGAGCCGGCTACAATGAGCAGTTCTTC; CDR3aa: CASKPRGGAGYNEQFF; abundance: few; d_gene: .; j_gene: TRBJ2-1; v_gene: TRBV19
CDR3nt: TGTGCCAGCAGCGTAGGGTTTCTACTAGCGGCCTCACAAGAGACCCAGTACTTC; CDR3aa: CASSVGFLLAASQETQYF; abundance: .; d_gene: TRBD2; j_gene: TRBJ2-5; v_gene: TRBV9
CDR3nt: TGTGCCATCAGTGGTCGAAAAGACTCGGATACGCAGTATTTT; CDR3aa: CAISGRKDSDTQYF; abundance: .; d_gene: .; j_gene: TRBJ2-3; v_gene: TRBV10-3
CDR3nt: TGTGCCAGTAACCCGGGACAGGGAATTTCCACTGAAGCTTTCTTT; CDR3aa: CASNPGQGISTEAFF; abundance: .; d_gene: TRBD1; j_gene: TRBJ1-1; v_gene: TRBV19
CDR3nt: TGTGCCAGCAGCTTGGGGCAGGGGGCCGGTGGCTACACCTTC; CDR3aa: CASSLGQGAGGYTF; abundance: .; d_gene: TRBD1; j_gene: TRBJ1-2; v_gene: TRBV5-5
CDR3nt: TGCAGCGTTGATGGGACTAGCGGGGGTCCTGACGCCCAGTACTTC; CDR3aa: CSVDGTSGGPDAQYF; abundance: once; d_gene: TRBD2; j_gene: TRBJ2-5; v_gene: TRBV29-1
CDR3nt: TGTGCCAGCAGCCGGGACAGGGGTGTTGCCGGGGAGCTGTTTTTT; CDR3aa: CASSRDRGVAGELFF; abundance: .; d_gene: TRBD1; j_gene: TRBJ2-2; v_gene: TRBV7-2
CDR3nt: TGTGCCAGCACCTTGGGCGCCTGGGACACCGGGGAGCTGTTTTTT; CDR3aa: CASTLGAWDTGELFF; abundance: few; d_gene: .; j_gene: TRBJ2-2; v_gene: TRBV11-2
CDR3nt: TGTGCCAGCAGCTTGGGCCCAACAGGGGGGGCAGATACGCAGTATTTT; CDR3aa: CASSLGPTGGADTQYF; abundance: once; d_gene: .; j_gene: TRBJ2-3; v_gene: TRBV5-4
CDR3nt: TGTGCCAGCAGCACAACAGGACGACAATCGTTCGGGGAGCTGTTTTTT; CDR3aa: CASSTTGRQSFGELFF; abundance: .; d_gene: .; j_gene: TRBJ2-2; v_gene: TRBV7-2
CDR3nt: TGTGCCAGCAGCCACCCCGCCGGGACTAGGGGGCTGCAAGAGACCCAGTACTTC; CDR3aa: CASSHPAGTRGLQETQYF; abundance: .; d_gene: .; j_gene: TRBJ2-5; v_gene: TRBV3-1/TRBV3-2
CDR3nt: TGTGCCAGCAGCCAGGGGGGTGGGGTATACAATGAGCAGTTCTTC; CDR3aa: CASSQGGGVYNEQFF; abundance: .; d_gene: .; j_gene: TRBJ2-1; v_gene: TRBV3-1/TRBV3-2
CDR3nt: TGCGCCAGCAGCTTGAGACTAGCCCGGCCAGCAAGGACCCAGTACTTC; CDR3aa: CASSLRLARPARTQYF; abundance: .; d_gene: TRBD2; j_gene: TRBJ2-5; v_gene: TRBV5-1
CDR3nt: TGTGCCAGCAGCGTGGCAGCGCAAGAGACCCAGTACTTC; CDR3aa: CASSVAAQETQYF; abundance: .; d_gene: .; j_gene: TRBJ2-5; v_gene: TRBV9
CDR3nt: TGTGCCAGCAGTTATCCCGCAGGGGATACGCAGTATTTT; CDR3aa: CASSYPAGDTQYF; abundance: .; d_gene: .; j_gene: TRBJ2-3; v_gene: TRBV6-5
CDR3nt: TGTGCCAGCGGGTTAGCGGGGTCCACCTACAATGAGCAGTTCTTC; CDR3aa: CASGLAGSTYNEQFF; abundance: .; d_gene: TRBD2; j_gene: TRBJ2-1; v_gene: TRBV3-1/TRBV3-2
CDR3nt: TGTGCCAGCAGCAGGACTAGCGGGAGTCTCTACAATGAGCAGTTCTTC; CDR3aa: CASSRTSGSLYNEQFF; abundance: .; d_gene: TRBD2; j_gene: TRBJ2-1; v_gene: TRBV9
CDR3nt: TGTGCCATCAGTGAGTCGGCAACCTACGAGCAGTACTTC; CDR3aa: CAISESATYEQYF; abundance: once; d_gene: .; j_gene: TRBJ2-7; v_gene: TRBV10-3
CDR3nt: TGCGCCAGCAGCTCCCCGGGACTATATTATGAGCAGTTCTTC; CDR3aa: CASSSPGLYYEQFF; abundance: .; d_gene: TRBD2; j_gene: TRBJ2-1; v_gene: TRBV5-1
CDR3nt: TGTGCCAGCACCAGGACAGGGTGGGAGACCCAGTACTTC; CDR3aa: CASTRTGWETQYF; abundance: .; d_gene: TRBD1; j_gene: TRBJ2-5; v_gene: TRBV28
CDR3nt: TGTGCCAGCAGCGTAGGGGCGAACACTGAAGCTTTCTTT; CDR3aa: CASSVGANTEAFF; abundance: .; d_gene: .; j_gene: TRBJ1-1; v_gene: TRBV9
CDR3nt: TGTGCCAGTAGTGCAAGACAGGGATCCTACGAGCAGTACTTC; CDR3aa: CASSARQGSYEQYF; abundance: few; d_gene: TRBD1; j_gene: TRBJ2-7; v_gene: TRBV19
CDR3nt: TGTGCCATCGCGGGGGGCGTCGAAGCTTTCTTT; CDR3aa: CAIAGGVEAFF; abundance: .; d_gene: .; j_gene: TRBJ1-1; v_gene: TRBV10-3
CDR3nt: TGTGCCAGCAGCTCGAACAGGGGGCACACTGAAGCTTTCTTT; CDR3aa: CASSSNRGHTEAFF; abundance: .; d_gene: TRBD1; j_gene: TRBJ1-1; v_gene: TRBV11-2
CDR3nt: TGTGCCAGCAGCTTAGCCGCCGCTAGCGGGAGGTTTGCGCAGTATTTT; CDR3aa: CASSLAAASGRFAQYF; abundance: .; d_gene: TRBD2; j_gene: TRBJ2-3; v_gene: TRBV7-2
CDR3nt: TGTGCCACCAGTGGGGGAACCCAACAGGGGTTGGAGACCCAGTACTTC; CDR3aa: CATSGGTQQGLETQYF; abundance: .; d_gene: TRBD1; j_gene: TRBJ2-5; v_gene: TRBV24-1
CDR3nt: TGTGCCAGCAGTCTGGGACAGAACTATGGCTACACCTTC; CDR3aa: CASSLGQNYGYTF; abundance: .; d_gene: TRBD1; j_gene: TRBJ1-2; v_gene: TRBV12-3/TRBV12-4
CDR3nt: TGTGCCACCAGCAGTCACGGGGGGAGACAAGCTTTCTTT; CDR3aa: CATSSHGGRQAFF; abundance: once; d_gene: .; j_gene: TRBJ1-1; v_gene: TRBV15
CDR3nt: TGTGCCAGCAGCCCCGAACAGGGCAGCTCCTACGAGCAGTACTTC; CDR3aa: CASSPEQGSSYEQYF; abundance: .; d_gene: .; j_gene: TRBJ2-7; v_gene: TRBV9
CDR3nt: TGTGCCAGCTCACCACGGACAGGGTGGGATGAAAAACTGTTTTTT; CDR3aa: CASSPRTGWDEKLFF; abundance: once; d_gene: TRBD1; j_gene: TRBJ1-4; v_gene: TRBV18
CDR3nt: TGTGCCATCAGTGGGGGGGGCCCCTATGGCTACACCTTC; CDR3aa: CAISGGGPYGYTF; abundance: .; d_gene: .; j_gene: TRBJ1-2; v_gene: TRBV10-3